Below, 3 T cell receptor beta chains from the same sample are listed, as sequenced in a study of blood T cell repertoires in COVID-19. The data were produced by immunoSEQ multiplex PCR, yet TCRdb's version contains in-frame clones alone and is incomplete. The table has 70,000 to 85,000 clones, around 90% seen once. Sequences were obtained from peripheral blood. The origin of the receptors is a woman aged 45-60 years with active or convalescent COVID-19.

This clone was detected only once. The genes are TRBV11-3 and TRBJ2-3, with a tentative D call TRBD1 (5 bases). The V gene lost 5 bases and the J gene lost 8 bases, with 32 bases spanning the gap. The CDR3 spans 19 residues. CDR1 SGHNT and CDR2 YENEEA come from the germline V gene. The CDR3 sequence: CASSPHNDSVFTLVGTQYF. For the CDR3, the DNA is TGTGCCAGCAGCCCCCACAACGACAGCGTTTTTACCCTAGTTGGTACGCAGTATTTT.

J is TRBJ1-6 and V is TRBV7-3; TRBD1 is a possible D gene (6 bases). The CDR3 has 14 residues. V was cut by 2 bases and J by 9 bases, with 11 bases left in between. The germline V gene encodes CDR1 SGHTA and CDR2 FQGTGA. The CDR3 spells CASSLQQGGSPLHF. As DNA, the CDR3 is TGTGCCAGCAGCTTACAACAGGGTGGTTCACCCCTCCACTTT.

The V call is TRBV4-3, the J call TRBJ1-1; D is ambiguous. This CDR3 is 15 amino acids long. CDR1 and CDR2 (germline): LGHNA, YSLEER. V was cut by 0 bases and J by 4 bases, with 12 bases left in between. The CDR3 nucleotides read TGCGCCAGCAGCCAAGATCGGAGGGTAGCCACTGAAGCTTTCTTT. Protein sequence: CASSQDRRVATEAFF.